The rows below give T cell receptor beta chains drawn from one sample of a study of preoperative IRX-2 immunotherapy in early breast cancer. TCRdb keeps only in-frame clones here, not all; method: immunoSEQ multiplex PCR. The table has 20,000 to 30,000 clones, roughly 77% seen once. The specimen comprised lymph node tissue, sampled after IRX-2 immunotherapy. These receptors were collected from a human donor with breast cancer. Both conserved end residues are part of each CDR3. The D gene is left open where the match is weak. Clone size is not always given. Where it is, it says once, few, many or a class for expanded clones.

>TRBD1|.|TRBV29-1|TRBJ1-2
CSSSGTGNYGYTF
TGCAGCTCCAGTGGGACAGGGAACTATGGCTACACCTTC
>TRBD2|.|TRBV19|TRBJ2-3
CASSVWRGAPADTQYF
TGTGCCAGTAGTGTGTGGCGGGGGGCCCCCGCAGATACGCAGTATTTT
>.|few|TRBV6-7|TRBJ1-1
CASGLRQTMNTEAFF
TGTGCCAGCGGACTACGGCAGACCATGAACACTGAAGCTTTCTTT
>TRBD2|.|TRBV28|TRBJ2-7
CASSTGTSASYEQYF
TGTGCCAGCAGTACCGGGACTAGCGCGTCCTACGAGCAGTACTTC
>TRBD2|.|TRBV12-5|TRBJ2-1
CASGLLPDLAGLPYKQFF
TGTGCTAGTGGTTTGCTCCCCGACCTAGCGGGGTTACCCTATAAGCAGTTCTTC
>TRBD2|few|TRBV15|TRBJ2-6
CATSRRTGGVSGANVLTF
TGTGCCACCAGCAGACGGACGGGGGGAGTCTCTGGGGCCAACGTCCTGACTTTC
>.|.|TRBV11-3|TRBJ1-5
CASSLGRGSNQPQHF
TGTGCCAGCAGCTTGGGGCGGGGTAGCAATCAGCCCCAGCATTTT
>.|.|TRBV28|TRBJ1-2
CASSSTGVGYTF
TGTGCCAGCAGTTCGACCGGAGTGGGCTACACCTTC
>TRBD1|few|TRBV30|TRBJ1-6
CAWSRTGSVGDSPLHF
TGTGCCTGGAGTCGGACAGGGTCCGTTGGGGATTCACCCCTCCACTTT
>TRBD2|.|TRBV6-8|TRBJ2-7
CANPGGLGGGIYEQYF
TGTGCCAACCCGGGGGGACTGGGCGGTGGAATCTACGAGCAGTACTTC
>TRBD1|.|TRBV19|TRBJ1-2
CASGDAGTVNNYGYTF
TGTGCCAGCGGAGATGCCGGGACAGTTAACAACTATGGCTACACCTTC
>.|.|TRBV7-6|TRBJ2-6
CASSPHLRANVLTF
TGTGCCAGCAGCCCTCACCTGAGGGCCAACGTCCTGACTTTC
>TRBD2|.|TRBV19|TRBJ2-2
CATATSGVNTGELFF
TGTGCCACTGCGACTAGCGGAGTGAACACCGGGGAGCTGTTTTTT
>.|.|TRBV28|TRBJ1-1
CASSLPAGQRNTEAFF
TGTGCCAGCAGTTTACCGGCAGGGCAGCGGAACACTGAAGCTTTCTTT
>.|.|TRBV18|TRBJ2-5
CASSPRLGTAGASREETQYF
TGTGCCAGCTCACCACGGCTTGGGACTGCGGGCGCGTCAAGAGAAGAGACCCAGTACTTC
>.|.|TRBV5-1|TRBJ1-1
CASSSSGMNTEAFF
TGCGCCAGCAGCTCTTCGGGGATGAACACTGAAGCTTTCTTT
>.|.|TRBV6-8|TRBJ1-4
CASSYGGNEKLFF
TGTGCCAGCAGTTATGGGGGTAATGAAAAACTGTTTTTT
>.|.|TRBV6-8|TRBJ1-1
CASSLSWTDEAFF
TGTGCCAGCAGTTTAAGCTGGACAGATGAAGCTTTCTTT
>TRBD1|.|TRBV6-8|TRBJ1-6
CASKQGGISYNSPLHF
TGTGCCAGTAAACAGGGGGGAATCTCCTATAATTCACCCCTCCACTTT
>.|.|TRBV6-8|TRBJ1-5
CASRVHGGGGVGSNQPQHF
TGTGCCAGCAGGGTACATGGGGGGGGAGGAGTTGGTAGCAATCAGCCCCAGCATTTT